The TCR beta chain described here comes from a study of CDR3 diversity in severe acne. There are a few counts of this clonotype. TCRdb recomputed calls from the PCR reads with MiXCR, one row per CDR3 protein. The sample consists of fewer than 90,000 distinct CDR3 sequences, 45% to 60% of them appearing once. The sequencing sample was made of blood. The source of this sequence is a male donor in good health, without acne.

The CDR3 DNA is TGTGCCAGGTCCAGGGGACTGAACACTGAAGCTTTCTTT. As protein: CARSRGLNTEAFF. The gene calls are TRBV2 and TRBJ1-1, with D possibly matching TRBD1 (6 bases). Per germline, CDR1 SNHLY and CDR2 FYNNEI. The CDR3 has 13 amino acids. V was shortened by 9 bases and J by 0 bases, with 11 bases between the two germline ends.